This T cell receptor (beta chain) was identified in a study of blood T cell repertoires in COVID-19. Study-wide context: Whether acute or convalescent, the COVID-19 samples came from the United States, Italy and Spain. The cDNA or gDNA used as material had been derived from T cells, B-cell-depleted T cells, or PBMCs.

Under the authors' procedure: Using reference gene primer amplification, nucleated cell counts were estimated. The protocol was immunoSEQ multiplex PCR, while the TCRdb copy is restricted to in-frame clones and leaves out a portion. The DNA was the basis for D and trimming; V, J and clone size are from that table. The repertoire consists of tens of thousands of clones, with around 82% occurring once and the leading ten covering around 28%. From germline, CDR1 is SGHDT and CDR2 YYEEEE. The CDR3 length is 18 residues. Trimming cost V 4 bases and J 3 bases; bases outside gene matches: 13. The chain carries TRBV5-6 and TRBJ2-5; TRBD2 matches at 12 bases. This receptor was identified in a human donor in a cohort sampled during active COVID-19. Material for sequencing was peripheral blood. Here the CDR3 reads CASSTITSGGPTEETQYF. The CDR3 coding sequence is TGTGCCAGCAGCACAATTACTAGCGGGGGGCCGACAGAAGAGACCCAGTACTTC.